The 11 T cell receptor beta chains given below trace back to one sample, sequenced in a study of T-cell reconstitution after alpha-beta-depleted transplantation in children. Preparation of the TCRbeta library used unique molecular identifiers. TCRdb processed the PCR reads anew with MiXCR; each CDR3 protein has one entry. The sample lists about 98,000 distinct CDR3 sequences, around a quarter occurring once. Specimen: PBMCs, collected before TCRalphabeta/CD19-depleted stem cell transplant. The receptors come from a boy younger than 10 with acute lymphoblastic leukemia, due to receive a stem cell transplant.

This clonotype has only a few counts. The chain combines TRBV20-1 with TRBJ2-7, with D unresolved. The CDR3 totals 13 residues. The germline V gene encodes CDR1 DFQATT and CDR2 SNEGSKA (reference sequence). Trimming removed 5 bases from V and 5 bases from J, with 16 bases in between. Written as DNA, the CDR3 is TGCAGTGCTCCGCAGACGCCGTCCCACGAGCAGTACTTC. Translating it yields CSAPQTPSHEQYF.

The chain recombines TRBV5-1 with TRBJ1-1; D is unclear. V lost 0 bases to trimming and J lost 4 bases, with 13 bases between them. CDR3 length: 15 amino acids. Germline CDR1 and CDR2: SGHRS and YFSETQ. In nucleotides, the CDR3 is TGCGCCAGCAGCTTGGGTGCGCTTATGAGCACTGAAGCTTTCTTT. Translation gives CASSLGALMSTEAFF.

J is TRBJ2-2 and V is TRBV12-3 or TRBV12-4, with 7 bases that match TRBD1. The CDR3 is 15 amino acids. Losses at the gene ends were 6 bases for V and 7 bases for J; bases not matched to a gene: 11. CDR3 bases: TGTGCCAGCAGGGACTCGACAGGGTTCGTCGGGGAGCTGTTTTTT. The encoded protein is CASRDSTGFVGELFF.

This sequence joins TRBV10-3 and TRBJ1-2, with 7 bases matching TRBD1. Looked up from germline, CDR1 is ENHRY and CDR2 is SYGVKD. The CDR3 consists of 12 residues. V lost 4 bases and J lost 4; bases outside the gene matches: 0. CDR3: CAISGQGYGYTF. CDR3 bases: TGTGCCATCAGTGGACAGGGCTATGGCTACACCTTC.

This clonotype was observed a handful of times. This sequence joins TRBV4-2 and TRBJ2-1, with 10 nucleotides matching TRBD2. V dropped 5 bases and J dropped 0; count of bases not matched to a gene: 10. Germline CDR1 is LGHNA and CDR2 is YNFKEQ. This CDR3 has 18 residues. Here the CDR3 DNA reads TGTGCCAGCAGCAAACTTGAAGGACTAGCGGACTCCTACAATGAGCAGTTCTTC. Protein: CASSKLEGLADSYNEQFF.

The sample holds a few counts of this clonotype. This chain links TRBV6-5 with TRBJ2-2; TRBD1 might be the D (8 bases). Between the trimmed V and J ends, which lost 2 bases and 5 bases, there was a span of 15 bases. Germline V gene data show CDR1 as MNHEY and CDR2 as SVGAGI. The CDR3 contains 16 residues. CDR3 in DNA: TGTGCCAGCAGTTACGGTTACAGGGGGGGGACCGGGGAGCTGTTTTTT. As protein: CASSYGYRGGTGELFF.

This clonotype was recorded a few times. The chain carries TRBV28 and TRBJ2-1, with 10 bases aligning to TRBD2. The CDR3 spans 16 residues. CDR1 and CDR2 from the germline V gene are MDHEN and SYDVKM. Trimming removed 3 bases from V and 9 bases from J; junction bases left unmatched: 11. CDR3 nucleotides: TGTGCCAGCAGTTTTAATGGACTAGCGGCGAACAGTGAGCAGTTCTTC. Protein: CASSFNGLAANSEQFF.

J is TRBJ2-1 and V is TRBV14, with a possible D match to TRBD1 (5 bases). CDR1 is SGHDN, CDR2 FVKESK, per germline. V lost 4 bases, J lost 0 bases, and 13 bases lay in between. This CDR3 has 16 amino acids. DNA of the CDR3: TGTGCCAGCAGCCCCCAGGGCGGATACTCCTACAATGAGCAGTTCTTC. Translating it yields CASSPQGGYSYNEQFF.

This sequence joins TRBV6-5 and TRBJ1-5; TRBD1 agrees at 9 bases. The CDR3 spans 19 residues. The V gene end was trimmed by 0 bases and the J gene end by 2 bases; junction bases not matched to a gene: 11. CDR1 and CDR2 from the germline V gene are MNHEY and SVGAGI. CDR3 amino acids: CASSYSRGGQGSGNQPQHF. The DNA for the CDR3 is TGTGCCAGCAGTTACTCGAGGGGGGGACAGGGAAGTGGCAATCAGCCCCAGCATTTT.

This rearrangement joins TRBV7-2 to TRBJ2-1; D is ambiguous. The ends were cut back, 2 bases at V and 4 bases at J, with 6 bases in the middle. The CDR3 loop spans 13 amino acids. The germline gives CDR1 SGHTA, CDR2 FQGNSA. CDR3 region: CASSLTIYNEQFF. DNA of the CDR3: TGTGCCAGCAGCTTAACTATATACAATGAGCAGTTCTTC.

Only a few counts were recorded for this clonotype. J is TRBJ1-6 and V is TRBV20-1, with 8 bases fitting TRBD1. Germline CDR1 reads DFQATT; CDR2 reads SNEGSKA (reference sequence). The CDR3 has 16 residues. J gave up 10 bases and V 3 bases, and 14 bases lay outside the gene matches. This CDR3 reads CSASYGQGPASSPLHF. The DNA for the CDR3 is TGCAGTGCTAGTTACGGACAGGGCCCGGCTAGCTCACCCCTCCACTTT.